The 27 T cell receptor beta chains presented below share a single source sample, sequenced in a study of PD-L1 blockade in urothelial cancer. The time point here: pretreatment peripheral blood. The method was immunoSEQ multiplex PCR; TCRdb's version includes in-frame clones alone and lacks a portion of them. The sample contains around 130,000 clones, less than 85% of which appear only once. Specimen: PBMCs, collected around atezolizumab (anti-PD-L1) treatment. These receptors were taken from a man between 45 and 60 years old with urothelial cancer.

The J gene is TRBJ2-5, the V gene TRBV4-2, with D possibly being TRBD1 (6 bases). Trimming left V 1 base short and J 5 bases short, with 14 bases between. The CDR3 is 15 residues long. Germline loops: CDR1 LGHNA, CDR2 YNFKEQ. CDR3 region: CASSQVRGRGETQYF. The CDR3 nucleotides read TGTGCCAGCAGCCAAGTTCGGGGCAGGGGTGAGACCCAGTACTTC.

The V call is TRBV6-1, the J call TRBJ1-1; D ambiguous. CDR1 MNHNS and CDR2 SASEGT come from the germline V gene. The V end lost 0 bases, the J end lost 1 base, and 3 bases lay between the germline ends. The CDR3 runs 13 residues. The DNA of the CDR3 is TGTGCCAGCAGTGAAGCCTGGAACACTGAAGCTTTCTTT. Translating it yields CASSEAWNTEAFF.

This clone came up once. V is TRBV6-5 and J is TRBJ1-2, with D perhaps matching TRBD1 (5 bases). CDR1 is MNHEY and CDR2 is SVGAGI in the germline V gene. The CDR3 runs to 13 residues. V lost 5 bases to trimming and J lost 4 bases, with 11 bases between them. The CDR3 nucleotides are TGTGCCAGCAGTCCGACAGCTTCCTATGGCTACACCTTC. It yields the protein CASSPTASYGYTF.

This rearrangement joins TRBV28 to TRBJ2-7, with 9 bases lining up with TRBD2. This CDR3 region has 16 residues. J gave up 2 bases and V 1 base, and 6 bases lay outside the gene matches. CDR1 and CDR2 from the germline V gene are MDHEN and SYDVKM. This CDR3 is CASSLSGLARTYEQYF. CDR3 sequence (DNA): TGTGCCAGCAGTTTATCTGGACTAGCGAGAACCTACGAGCAGTACTTC.

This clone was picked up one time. This chain's CDR3 is CASSFRDRARNEQFF. DNA for the CDR3: TGTGCCAGCAGCTTCCGGGACAGGGCGAGGAATGAGCAGTTCTTC. The V call is TRBV7-9, the J call TRBJ2-1, with TRBD1 matching over 9 bases. This CDR3 has 15 residues. Germline loops: CDR1 SEHNR, CDR2 FQNEAQ (reference sequence). V gave up 3 bases and J gave up 7 bases; unmatched junction bases: 7.

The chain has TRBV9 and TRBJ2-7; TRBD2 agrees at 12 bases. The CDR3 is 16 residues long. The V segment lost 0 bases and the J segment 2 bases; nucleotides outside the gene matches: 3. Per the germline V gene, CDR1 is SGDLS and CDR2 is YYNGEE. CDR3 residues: CASSVAGLAGPYEQYF. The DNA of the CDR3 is TGTGCCAGCAGCGTAGCCGGACTAGCGGGACCCTACGAGCAGTACTTC. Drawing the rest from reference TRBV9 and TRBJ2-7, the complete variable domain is DSGVTQTPKHLITATGQRVTLRCSPRSGDLSVYWYQQSLDQGLQFLIQYYNGEERAKGNILERFSAQQFPDLHSELNLSSLELGDSALYFCASSVAGLAGPYEQYFGPGTRLTVT.

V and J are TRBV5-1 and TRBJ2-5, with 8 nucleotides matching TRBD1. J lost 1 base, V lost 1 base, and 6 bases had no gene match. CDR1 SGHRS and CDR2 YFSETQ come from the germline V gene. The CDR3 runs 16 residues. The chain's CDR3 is CASSLSGQGGQETQYF. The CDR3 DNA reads TGCGCCAGCAGCTTGAGTGGACAGGGAGGCCAAGAGACCCAGTACTTC.

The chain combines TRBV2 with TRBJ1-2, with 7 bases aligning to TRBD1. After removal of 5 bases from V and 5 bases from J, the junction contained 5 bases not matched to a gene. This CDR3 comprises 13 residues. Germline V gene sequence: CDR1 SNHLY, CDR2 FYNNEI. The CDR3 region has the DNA TGTGCCAGCAGTTCCGGGACAGAGTATGGCTACACCTTC. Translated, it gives CASSSGTEYGYTF.

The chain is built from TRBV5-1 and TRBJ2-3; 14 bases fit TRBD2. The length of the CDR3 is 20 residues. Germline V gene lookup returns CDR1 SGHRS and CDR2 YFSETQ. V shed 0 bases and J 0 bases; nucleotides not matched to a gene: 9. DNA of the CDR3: TGCGCCAGCAGCTTGGTTGGGACTAGCGGGAGATCAGGTAGCACAGATACGCAGTATTTT. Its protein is CASSLVGTSGRSGSTDTQYF.

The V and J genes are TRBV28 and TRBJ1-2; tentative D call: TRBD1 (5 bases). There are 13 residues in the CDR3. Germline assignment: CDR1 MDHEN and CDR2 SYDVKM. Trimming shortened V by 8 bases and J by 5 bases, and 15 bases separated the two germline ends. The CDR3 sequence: CASGSSQGYGYTF. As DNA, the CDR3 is TGTGCCAGCGGATCCTCTCAGGGATATGGCTACACCTTC.

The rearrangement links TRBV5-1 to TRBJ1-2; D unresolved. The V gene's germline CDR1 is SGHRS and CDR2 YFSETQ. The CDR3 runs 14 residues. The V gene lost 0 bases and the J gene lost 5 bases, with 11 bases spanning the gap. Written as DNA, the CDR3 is TGCGCCAGCAGCTTGGAGTCAACGGGGTATGGCTACACCTTC. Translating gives CASSLESTGYGYTF.

The CDR3 region has the DNA TGCGCCAGCAGCTTGGGTCTAGCGGGAGATTTATTGGGAGACGAGCAGTACTTC. The encoded protein is CASSLGLAGDLLGDEQYF. V usage is TRBV5-1 and J usage is TRBJ2-7; 10 bases are shared with TRBD2. CDR1 and CDR2 from the germline V gene are SGHRS and YFSETQ. The CDR3 totals 18 residues. Trimming removed 0 bases from V and 5 bases from J; junction bases left unmatched: 14.

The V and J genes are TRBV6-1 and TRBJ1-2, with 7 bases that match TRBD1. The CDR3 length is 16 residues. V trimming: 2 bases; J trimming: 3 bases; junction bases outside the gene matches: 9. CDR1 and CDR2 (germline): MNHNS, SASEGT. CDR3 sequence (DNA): TGTGCCAGCAGTGAAACTACTGGGGACAGCTACTATGGCTACACCTTC. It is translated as CASSETTGDSYYGYTF.

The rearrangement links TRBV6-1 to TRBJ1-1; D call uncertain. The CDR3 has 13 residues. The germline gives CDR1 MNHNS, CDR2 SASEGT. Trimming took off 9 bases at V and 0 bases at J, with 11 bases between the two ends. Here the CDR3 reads CASSRVMNTEAFF. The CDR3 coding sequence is TGTGCCAGTAGCAGAGTAATGAACACTGAAGCTTTCTTT.

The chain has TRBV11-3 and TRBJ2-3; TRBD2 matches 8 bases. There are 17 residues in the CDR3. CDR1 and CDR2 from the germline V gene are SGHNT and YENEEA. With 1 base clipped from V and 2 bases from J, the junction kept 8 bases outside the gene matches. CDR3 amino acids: CASSLGPVAGTTDTQYF. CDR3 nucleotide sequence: TGTGCCAGCAGCTTAGGACCAGTAGCGGGGACCACAGATACGCAGTATTTT.

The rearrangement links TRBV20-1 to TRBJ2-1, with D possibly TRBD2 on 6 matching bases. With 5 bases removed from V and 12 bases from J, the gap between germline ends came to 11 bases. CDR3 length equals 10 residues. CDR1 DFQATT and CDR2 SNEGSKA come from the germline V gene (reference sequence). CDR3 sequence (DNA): TGCAGTGCTCAGACTAGTTCGCAGTTCTTC. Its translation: CSAQTSSQFF.

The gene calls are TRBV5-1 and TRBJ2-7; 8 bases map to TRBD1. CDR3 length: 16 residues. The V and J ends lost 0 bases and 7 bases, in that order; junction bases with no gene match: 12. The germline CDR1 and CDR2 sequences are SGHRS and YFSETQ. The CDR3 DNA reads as TGCGCCAGCAGCTTGGGTCTAGGGACAGGCGGAGGGGAGCAGTACTTC. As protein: CASSLGLGTGGGEQYF. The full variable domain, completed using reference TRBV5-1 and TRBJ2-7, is KAGVTQTPRYLIKTRGQQVTLSCSPISGHRSVSWYQQTPGQGLQFLFEYFSETQRNKGNFPGRFSGRQFSNSRSEMNVSTLELGDSALYLCASSLGLGTGGGEQYFGPGTRLTVT.

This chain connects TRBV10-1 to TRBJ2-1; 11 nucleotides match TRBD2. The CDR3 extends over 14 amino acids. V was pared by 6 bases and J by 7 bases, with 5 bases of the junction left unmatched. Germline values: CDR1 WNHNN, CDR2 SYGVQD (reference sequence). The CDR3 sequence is CASSSSGRFNEQFF. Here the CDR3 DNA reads TGCGCCAGCAGCTCTAGCGGGAGGTTTAATGAGCAGTTCTTC.

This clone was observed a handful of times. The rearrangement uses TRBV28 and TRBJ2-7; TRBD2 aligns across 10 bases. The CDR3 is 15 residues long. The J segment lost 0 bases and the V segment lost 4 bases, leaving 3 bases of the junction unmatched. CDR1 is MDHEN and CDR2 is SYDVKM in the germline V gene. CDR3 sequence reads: CASSSPSGSSYEQYF. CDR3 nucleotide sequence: TGTGCCAGCAGTTCCCCTAGCGGGAGCTCCTACGAGCAGTACTTC.

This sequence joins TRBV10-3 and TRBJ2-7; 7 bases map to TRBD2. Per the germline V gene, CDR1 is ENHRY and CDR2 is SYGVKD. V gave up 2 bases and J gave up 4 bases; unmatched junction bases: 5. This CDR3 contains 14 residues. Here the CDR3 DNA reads TGTGCCATCAGTGAGCCTTCGCGGGAGTACGAGCAGTACTTC. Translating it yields CAISEPSREYEQYF.

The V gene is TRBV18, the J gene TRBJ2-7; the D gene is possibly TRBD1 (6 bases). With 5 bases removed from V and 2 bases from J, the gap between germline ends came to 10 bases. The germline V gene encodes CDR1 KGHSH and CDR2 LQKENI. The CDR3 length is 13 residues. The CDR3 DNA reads TGTGCCAGCTCATCCGGACAGACCTACGAGCAGTACTTC. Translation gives CASSSGQTYEQYF.

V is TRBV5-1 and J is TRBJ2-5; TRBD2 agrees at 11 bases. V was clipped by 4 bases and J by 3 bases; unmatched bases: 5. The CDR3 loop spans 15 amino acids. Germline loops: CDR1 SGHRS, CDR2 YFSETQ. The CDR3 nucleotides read TGCGCCAGCAGCCGGGGGACTAGCGGAAAAGAGACCCAGTACTTC. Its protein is CASSRGTSGKETQYF.

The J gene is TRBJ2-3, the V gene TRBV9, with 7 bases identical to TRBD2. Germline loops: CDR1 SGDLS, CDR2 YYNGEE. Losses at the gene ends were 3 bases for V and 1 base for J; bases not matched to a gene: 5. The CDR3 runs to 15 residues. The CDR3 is CASSAGLGGTDTQYF. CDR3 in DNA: TGTGCCAGCAGCGCTGGACTAGGGGGCACAGATACGCAGTATTTT.

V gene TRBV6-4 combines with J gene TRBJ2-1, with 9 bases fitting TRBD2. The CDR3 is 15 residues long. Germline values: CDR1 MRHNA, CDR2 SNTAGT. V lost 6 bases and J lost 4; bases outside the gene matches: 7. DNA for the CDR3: TGTGCCAGCAGCCGGGCTAGCGGGACTTACAATGAGCAGTTCTTC. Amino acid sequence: CASSRASGTYNEQFF.

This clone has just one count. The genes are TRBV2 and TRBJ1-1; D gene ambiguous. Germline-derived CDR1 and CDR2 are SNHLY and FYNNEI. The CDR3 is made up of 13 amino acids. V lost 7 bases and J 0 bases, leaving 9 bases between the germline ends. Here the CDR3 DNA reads TGTGCCAGCACGGAGGAGCTGAACACTGAAGCTTTCTTT. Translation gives CASTEELNTEAFF. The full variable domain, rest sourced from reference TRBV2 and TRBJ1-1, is EPEVTQTPSHQVTQMGQEVILRCVPISNHLYFYWYRQILGQKVEFLVSFYNNEISEKSEIFDDQFSVERPDGSNFTLKIRSTKLEDSAMYFCASTEELNTEAFFGQGTRLTVV.

As DNA, the CDR3 is TGTGCCAGCAGCCCAGGGACAGCCACCGGGGAGCTGTTTTTT. Its translation is CASSPGTATGELFF. The rearrangement uses TRBV5-6 and TRBJ2-2; TRBD1 matches 7 bases. Germline CDR1 and CDR2: SGHDT and YYEEEE. This CDR3 comprises 14 residues. Trimming at V came to 4 bases and at J to 4 bases, leaving 4 bases not matched to a gene. Full variable domain (outside the CDR3, taken from reference TRBV5-6 and TRBJ2-2): DAGVTQSPTHLIKTRGQQVTLRCSPKSGHDTVSWYQQALGQGPQFIFQYYEEEERQRGNFPDRFSGHQFPNYSSELNVNALLLGDSALYLCASSPGTATGELFFGEGSRLTVL.

CDR3 loop: CASSPLPTGGTEAFF. For the CDR3, the DNA is TGTGCCAGCTCACCTCTCCCGACAGGGGGCACTGAAGCTTTCTTT. The rearrangement uses TRBV18 and TRBJ1-1, with 9 bases aligning to TRBD1. The CDR3 totals 15 residues. V shed 3 bases and J 4 bases; nucleotides not matched to a gene: 6. Germline-derived CDR1 and CDR2 are KGHSH and LQKENI.